The clone carrying this T cell receptor (beta chain) was seen only a few times. Production of TCR cDNA was by 5'RACE template switching, which also added a universal primer site and UMIs. TCRdb re-analysed the 5' RACE reads in MiXCR, keeping a single row per CDR3 protein. Here the sample spans around 300,000 distinct CDR3 sequences, 3.5% to 5% being singletons. The data originate from a study of T cells after yellow fever vaccination. Sequences were derived from PBMCs, sampled 15 days after the yellow fever booster vaccination. This sequence was found in a man younger than 30 who received the YFV17D yellow fever vaccine.

As DNA, the CDR3 is TGTGCCAGCAGTTATACCGCAGGGGAGCAGTTCTTC. It codes for CASSYTAGEQFF. The V and J genes are TRBV6-7 and TRBJ2-1; TRBD1 is a possible D gene (5 bases). TRBV6-7 is designated an ORF whose function remains uncertain. The V end was cut by 3 bases, the J end by 10 bases, with 10 bases between. The CDR3 loop spans 12 amino acids.